This T cell receptor beta chain was obtained from a study of CD8+ T cells in alopecia areata (dated by TCRdb to 2017 to 2018). Some background on the complete study: Treated patients were enrolled in an open-label pilot trial of oral tofacitinib at 5 to 10 mg twice daily for moderate-to-severe alopecia areata. Patients received tofacitinib for 6 to 18 months and were then followed off drug for 6 months to check for delayed response and recurrence. For the treated patients, the SALT score, which quantifies what percentage of scalp surface area is affected, served as the measure of disease severity. High-throughput TCRbeta sequencing was used to examine T cell clonal expansion in alopecia areata in both the C3H/HeJ mouse model and human patients. Scalp tissue and sorted CD4+ and CD8+ peripheral blood T cells from patchy and totalis/universalis alopecia areata patients and from healthy controls were covered by human TCRbeta sequencing. Patients on tofacitinib were biopsied at baseline and after 4 and 24 weeks of treatment, and several of the patients also had a later scalp biopsy. Clonality in the scalp was compared among normal scalp (n=4), patchy alopecia areata scalp (n=8), and alopecia totalis/universalis scalp (n=8). RNA was extracted with the PAXgene miRNA kit for fixed scalp, the miRNeasy kit for PBMCs, and the RNeasy kit for mouse skin. TCRbeta CDR3 regions were amplified by immunoSEQ multiplex PCR with 35 Vbeta forward and 13 Jbeta reverse primers.

Only a few counts were recorded for this clone. Its cognate antigen has yet to be identified. No much larger clone exists at a distance of one base, and base qualities are not known. The receptor library was made with the immunoSEQ multiplex PCR assay. For TCR sequencing, RNA was extracted from every sample and reverse transcribed into cDNA to serve as template. First-strand cDNA was synthesized with SuperScript III using a 2:1 mix of oligo-dT and random hexamers. A synthetic immune receptor repertoire was used to measure amplification bias, and any remaining bias was corrected computationally. The authors processed their data as follows. Raw reads were preprocessed to remove errors, and CDR3 was defined by IMGT conventions from the conserved cysteine to phenylalanine. Clonality was computed by normalizing Shannon entropy by log2 of the number of productive unique TCRs and subtracting the result from 1. CD4 or CD8 identity of scalp clones was inferred by cross-referencing scalp TCRbeta sequences with sorted blood CD4 and CD8 repertoires. TCRdb obtained this table from immuneACCESS and retained in-frame rearrangements with V and J assigned. These tables miss some clones; where compared with another copy, unresolved V genes account for less than half of the shortfall, and the remainder is unexplained. That table is the source of V, J and clone size, and D and trimming were worked out from the DNA. This sample comprises some 170,000 clones, roughly 50% of them detected only once. Clones ranked in the top ten supply 16% of the sample.

The study at large found these results: Higher clonality and more expanded CD8+ clones were observed in lesional scalp than in normal scalp, particularly in alopecia totalis/universalis, a finding suggestive of antigenic drive. Tofacitinib significantly lowered scalp clonality and the number of expanded CD8+ clones among the top 100 scalp clones. Unlike mouse skin, which is dominated by gammadelta T cells, normal human skin has resident alphabeta T cells that are also sequenced, and this complicates analysis of the scalp TCR repertoire. TCR sequences shared between patients were less clear than in mice, possibly partly because of HLA diversity in the patient population. Because the treated cohort was small and had only one nonresponder, larger studies are needed to examine links between baseline CD8+ expansion and response. Many expanded lesional clones were found to persist in scalp and blood during tofacitinib treatment, and relapse after treatment cessation may be partly explained by this persistence.

Taken with the paper, the label for treatment or condition translates to: oral pan-JAK inhibitor, 5-10 mg twice daily. From alopecia areata patients, peripheral blood was collected along with lesional scalp punch biopsies. PBMCs were separated by density centrifugation and stained for CD3, CD4 and CD8, after which CD4+ and CD8+ T cells were sorted on a FACSAria. CDR1 and CDR2 are drawn from the germline V gene: SNHLY, FYNNEI. The CDR3 runs 12 amino acids, cysteine and phenylalanine included. Kept here is only the CDR3 DNA, which spans 36 bases and is read in frame from base 1. V trim: 5 bases; J trim: 6 bases; unmatched bases: 3.

The sequence came from a human donor with alopecia areata. This sequence uses TRBV2 and TRBJ2-7; 8 middle bases align to TRBD2. The source material was CD4+ T cells sorted from blood, sampled around week 55, from a patient treated with tofacitinib. The nucleotide sequence reads as follows: TGTGCCAGCAGTTCCACTAGCGGCGAGCAGTACTTC. This is translated as CASSSTSGEQYF.